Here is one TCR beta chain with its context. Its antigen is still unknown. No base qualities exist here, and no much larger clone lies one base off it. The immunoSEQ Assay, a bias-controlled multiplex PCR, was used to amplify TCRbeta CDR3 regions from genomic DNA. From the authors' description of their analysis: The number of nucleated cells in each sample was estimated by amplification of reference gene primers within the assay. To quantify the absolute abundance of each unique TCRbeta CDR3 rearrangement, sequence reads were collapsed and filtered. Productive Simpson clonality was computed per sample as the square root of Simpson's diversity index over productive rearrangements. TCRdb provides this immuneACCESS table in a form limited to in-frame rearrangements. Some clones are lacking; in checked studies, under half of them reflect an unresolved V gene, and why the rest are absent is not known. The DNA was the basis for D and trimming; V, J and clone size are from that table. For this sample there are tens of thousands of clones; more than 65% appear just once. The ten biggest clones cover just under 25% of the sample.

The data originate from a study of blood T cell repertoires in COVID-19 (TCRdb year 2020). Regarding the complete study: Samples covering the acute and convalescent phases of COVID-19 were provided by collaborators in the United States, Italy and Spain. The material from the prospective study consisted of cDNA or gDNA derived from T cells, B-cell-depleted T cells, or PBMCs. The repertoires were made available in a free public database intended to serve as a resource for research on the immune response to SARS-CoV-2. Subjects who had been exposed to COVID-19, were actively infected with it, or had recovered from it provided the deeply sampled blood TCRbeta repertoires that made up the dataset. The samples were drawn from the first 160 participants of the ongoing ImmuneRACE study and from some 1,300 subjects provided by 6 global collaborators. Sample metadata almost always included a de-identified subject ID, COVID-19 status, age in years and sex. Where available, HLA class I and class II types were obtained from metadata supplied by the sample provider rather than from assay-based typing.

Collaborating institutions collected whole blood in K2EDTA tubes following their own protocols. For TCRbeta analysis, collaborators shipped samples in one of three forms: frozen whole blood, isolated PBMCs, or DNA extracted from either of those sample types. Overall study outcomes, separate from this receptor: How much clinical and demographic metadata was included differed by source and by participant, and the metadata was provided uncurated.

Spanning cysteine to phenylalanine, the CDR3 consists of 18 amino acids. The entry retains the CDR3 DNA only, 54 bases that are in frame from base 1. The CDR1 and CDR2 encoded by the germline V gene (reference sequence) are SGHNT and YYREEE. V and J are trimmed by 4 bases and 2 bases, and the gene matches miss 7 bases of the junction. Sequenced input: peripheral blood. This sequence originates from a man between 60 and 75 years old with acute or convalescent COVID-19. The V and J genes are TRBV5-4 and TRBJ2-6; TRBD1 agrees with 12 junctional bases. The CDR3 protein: CASSAGDRGPAGANVLTF. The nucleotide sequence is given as TGTGCCAGCAGCGCGGGGGACAGGGGGCCGGCTGGGGCCAACGTCCTGACTTTC. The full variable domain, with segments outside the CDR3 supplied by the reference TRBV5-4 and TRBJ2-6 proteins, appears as ETGVTQSPTHLIKTRGQQVTLRCSSQSGHNTVSWYQQALGQGPQFIFQYYREEENGRGNFPPRFSGLQFPNYSSELNVNALELDDSALYLCASSAGDRGPAGANVLTFGAGSRLTVL.